This TCR beta chain was obtained from a study of T-cell reconstitution after alpha-beta-depleted transplantation in children. V lost 1 base and J 0 bases, leaving 12 bases between the germline ends. CDR3 size: 15 residues. From germline, CDR1 is DFQATT and CDR2 SNEGSKA (reference sequence). A library of TCRbeta sequences, prepared with unique molecular identifiers, was generated. Each CDR3 protein is one row after TCRdb ran MiXCR on the PCR reads. The data show some 500,000 distinct CDR3 sequences, around a third seen once. This clonotype has only a few counts. The source is a human donor who donated a stem cell graft to a child with aplastic anemia. The starting material was PBMCs from the stem cell graft donor, obtained from the stem cell graft. This chain links TRBV20-1 with TRBJ1-2; D is undetermined. The CDR3 spells CSARVTVNANYGYTF. CDR3 DNA: TGCAGTGCTAGAGTGACCGTGAACGCTAACTATGGCTACACCTTC.